The table lists the clone carrying this TCR beta chain with a few counts. Germline V gene data show CDR1 as MNHNY and CDR2 as SVGAGI (reference sequence). V lost 0 bases and J lost 2; bases outside the gene matches: 2. The CDR3 is 15 amino acids. This entry comes from a study of T cell clonotyping in hematopoietic cell transplantation. The protocol was immunoSEQ multiplex PCR, while the TCRdb copy is restricted to in-frame clones and leaves out a portion. The table shows approximately 11,000 clones, with 89% occurring only once. Recipient blood drawn about 28 days pretransplant and days 30, 100, 180 after.

The sequenced sample was PBMCs, obtained 100 days after allogeneic stem cell transplant. The origin of this receptor is a female patient in her 60s who had an allogeneic stem cell transplant from an unrelated donor, so the T cells may come from the graft donor. Some clones in this sample may be carry-over from other donors' samples. The rearrangement links TRBV6-6 to TRBJ2-7, with 9 positions matching TRBD2. The CDR3 reads CASSYSTSGPYEQYF. The CDR3 coding sequence is TGTGCCAGCAGTTACTCTACTAGCGGGCCCTACGAGCAGTACTTC.